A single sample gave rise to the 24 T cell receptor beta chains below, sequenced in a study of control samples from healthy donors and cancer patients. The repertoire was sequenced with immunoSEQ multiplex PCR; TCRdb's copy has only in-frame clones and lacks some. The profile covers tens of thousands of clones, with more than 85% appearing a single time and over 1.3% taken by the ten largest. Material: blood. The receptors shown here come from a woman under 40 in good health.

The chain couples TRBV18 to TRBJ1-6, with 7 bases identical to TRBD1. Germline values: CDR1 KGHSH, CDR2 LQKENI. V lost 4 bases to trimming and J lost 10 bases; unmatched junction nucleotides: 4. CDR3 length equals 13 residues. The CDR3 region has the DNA TGTGCCAGCTCACAGGGGGCGGGATCACCCCTCCACTTT. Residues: CASSQGAGSPLHF.

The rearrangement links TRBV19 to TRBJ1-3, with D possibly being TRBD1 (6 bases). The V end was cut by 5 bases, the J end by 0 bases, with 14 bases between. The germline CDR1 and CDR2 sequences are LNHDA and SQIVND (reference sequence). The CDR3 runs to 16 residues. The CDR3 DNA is TGTGCCAGTAGTTCTTGGCAGGACAGCTCTGGAAACACCATATATTTT. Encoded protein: CASSSWQDSSGNTIYF.

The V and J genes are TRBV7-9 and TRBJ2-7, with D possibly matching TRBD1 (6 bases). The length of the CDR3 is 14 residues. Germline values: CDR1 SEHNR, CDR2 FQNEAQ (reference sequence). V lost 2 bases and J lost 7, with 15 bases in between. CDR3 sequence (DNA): TGTGCCAGCAGCTTAAGGGGGAGAGGAGAAGAGCAGTACTTC. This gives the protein CASSLRGRGEEQYF.

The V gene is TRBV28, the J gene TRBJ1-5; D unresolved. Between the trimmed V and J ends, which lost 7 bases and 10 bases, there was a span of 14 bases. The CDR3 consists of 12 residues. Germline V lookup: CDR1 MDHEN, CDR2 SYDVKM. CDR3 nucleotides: TGTGCCAGCATTTCGGAGGGATCTCCCCAGCATTTT. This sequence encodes CASISEGSPQHF. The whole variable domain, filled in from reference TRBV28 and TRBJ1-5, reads DVKVTQSSRYLVKRTGEKVFLECVQDMDHENMFWYRQDPGLGLRLIYFSYDVKMKEKGDIPEGYSVSREKKERFSLILESASTNQTSMYLCASISEGSPQHFGDGTRLSIL.

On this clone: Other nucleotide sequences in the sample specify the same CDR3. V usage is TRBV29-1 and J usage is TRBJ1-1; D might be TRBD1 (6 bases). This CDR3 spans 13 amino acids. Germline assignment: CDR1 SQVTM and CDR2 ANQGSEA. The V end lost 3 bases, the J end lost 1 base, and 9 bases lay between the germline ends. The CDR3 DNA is TGCAGCGTTGATGGGGGGCGGAACACTGAAGCTTTCTTT. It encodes CSVDGGRNTEAFF.

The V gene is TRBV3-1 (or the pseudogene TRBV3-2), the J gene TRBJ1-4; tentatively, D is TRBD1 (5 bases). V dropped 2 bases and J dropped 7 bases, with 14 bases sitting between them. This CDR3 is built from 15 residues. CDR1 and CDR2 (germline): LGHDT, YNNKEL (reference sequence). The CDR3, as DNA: TGTGCCAGCAGCCAAACGGGGGGAGCTGGTGAAAAACTGTTTTTT. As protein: CASSQTGGAGEKLFF.

This CDR3 reads CASSEIDYGNTIYF. The DNA for the CDR3 is TGTGCCAGCAGTGAAATAGATTATGGAAACACCATATATTTT. The chain couples TRBV6-1 to TRBJ1-3; no clear D. CDR3 size: 14 residues. CDR1 and CDR2 (germline): MNHNS, SASEGT. Trimming left V 2 bases short and J 3 bases short, with 8 bases between.

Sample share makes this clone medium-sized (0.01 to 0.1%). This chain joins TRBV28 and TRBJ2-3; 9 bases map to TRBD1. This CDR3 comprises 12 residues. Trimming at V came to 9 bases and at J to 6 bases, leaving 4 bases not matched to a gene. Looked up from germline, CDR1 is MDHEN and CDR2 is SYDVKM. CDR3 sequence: CASGTGIDTQYF. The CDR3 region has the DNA TGTGCCAGTGGGACAGGGATCGATACGCAGTATTTT.

Here the CDR3 DNA reads TGCGCCAGCAGCCAAGGATACGGGGACTCCTACGAGCAGTACTTC. Translating it yields CASSQGYGDSYEQYF. The chain employs TRBV4-1 and TRBJ2-7; a weak D match, TRBD2 (5 bases). The CDR3 covers 15 residues. Germline lookup yields CDR1 MGHRA and CDR2 YSYEKL. The V gene lost 1 base and the J gene lost 0 bases, with 10 bases spanning the gap.

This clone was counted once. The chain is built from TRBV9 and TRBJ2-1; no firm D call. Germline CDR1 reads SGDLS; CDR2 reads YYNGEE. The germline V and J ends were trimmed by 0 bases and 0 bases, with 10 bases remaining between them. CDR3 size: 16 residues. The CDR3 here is CASSVDERTSYNEQFF. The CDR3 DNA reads TGTGCCAGCAGCGTAGACGAGCGAACCTCCTACAATGAGCAGTTCTTC.

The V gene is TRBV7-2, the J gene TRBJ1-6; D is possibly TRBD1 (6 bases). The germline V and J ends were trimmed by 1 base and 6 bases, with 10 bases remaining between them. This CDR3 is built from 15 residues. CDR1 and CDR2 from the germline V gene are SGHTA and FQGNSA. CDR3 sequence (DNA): TGTGCCAGCAGCTTAGAGGACAGCTCTAATTCACCCCTCCACTTT. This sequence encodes CASSLEDSSNSPLHF.

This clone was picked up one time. The CDR3 protein is CASILSSGITDTQYF. As DNA, the CDR3 is TGCGCCAGTATTCTATCTAGCGGAATCACAGATACGCAGTATTTT. J is TRBJ2-3 and V is TRBV5-1; 7 nucleotides line up with TRBD2. V shed 8 bases and J 2 bases; nucleotides not matched to a gene: 11. The CDR3 spans 15 residues. Germline-derived CDR1 and CDR2 are SGHRS and YFSETQ.

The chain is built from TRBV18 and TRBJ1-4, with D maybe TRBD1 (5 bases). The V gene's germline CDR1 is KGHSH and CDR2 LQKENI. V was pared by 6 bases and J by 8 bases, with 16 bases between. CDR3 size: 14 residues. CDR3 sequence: CASSNRRAGEKLFF. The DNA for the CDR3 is TGTGCCAGCTCGAACAGGCGGGCTGGCGAAAAACTGTTTTTT.

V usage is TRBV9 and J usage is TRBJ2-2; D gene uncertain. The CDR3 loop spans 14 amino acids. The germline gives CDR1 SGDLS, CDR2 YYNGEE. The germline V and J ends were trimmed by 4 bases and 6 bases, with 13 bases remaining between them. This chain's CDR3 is CASSPRLTAGELFF. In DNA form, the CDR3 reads TGTGCCAGCAGCCCCAGGCTTACGGCCGGGGAGCTGTTTTTT.

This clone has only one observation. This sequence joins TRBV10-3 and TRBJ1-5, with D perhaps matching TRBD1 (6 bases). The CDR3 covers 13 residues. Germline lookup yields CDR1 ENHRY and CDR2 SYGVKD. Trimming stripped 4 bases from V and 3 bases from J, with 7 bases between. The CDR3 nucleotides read TGTGCCATCAGTGGGGACAACAATCAGCCCCAGCATTTT. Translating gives CAISGDNNQPQHF.

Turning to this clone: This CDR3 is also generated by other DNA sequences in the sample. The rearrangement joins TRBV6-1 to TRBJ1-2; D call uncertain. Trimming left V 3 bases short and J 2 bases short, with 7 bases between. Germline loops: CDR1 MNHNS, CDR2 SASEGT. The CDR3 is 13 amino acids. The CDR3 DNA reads TGTGCCAGCAGTGAGTCACAAAACTATGGCTACACCTTC. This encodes CASSESQNYGYTF.

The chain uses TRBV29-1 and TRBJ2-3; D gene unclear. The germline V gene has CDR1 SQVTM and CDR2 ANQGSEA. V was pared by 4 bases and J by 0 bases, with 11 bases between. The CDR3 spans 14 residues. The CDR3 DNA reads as TGCAGCGTTGTCTGGCCACGCAGCACAGATACGCAGTATTTT. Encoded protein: CSVVWPRSTDTQYF.

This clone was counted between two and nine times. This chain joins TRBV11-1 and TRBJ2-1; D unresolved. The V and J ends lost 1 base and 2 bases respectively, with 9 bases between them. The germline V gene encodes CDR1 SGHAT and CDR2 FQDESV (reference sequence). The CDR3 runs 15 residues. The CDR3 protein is CASSLGYSPYNEQFF. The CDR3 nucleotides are TGTGCCAGCAGCTTAGGATATAGTCCCTACAATGAGCAGTTCTTC.

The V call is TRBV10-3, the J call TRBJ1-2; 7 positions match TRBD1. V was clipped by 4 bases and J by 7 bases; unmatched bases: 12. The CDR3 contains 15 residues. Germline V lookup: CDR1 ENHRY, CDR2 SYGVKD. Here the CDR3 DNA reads TGTGCCATCAGTGTCCCCGGGACAGTCTTTGGTGGCTACACCTTC. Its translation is CAISVPGTVFGGYTF.

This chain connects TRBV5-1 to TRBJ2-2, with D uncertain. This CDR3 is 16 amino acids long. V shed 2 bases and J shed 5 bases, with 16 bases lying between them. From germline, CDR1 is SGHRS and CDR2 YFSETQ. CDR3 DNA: TGCGCCAGCAGCTTATCTGAAAGCGCAAGGACCGGGGAGCTGTTTTTT. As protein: CASSLSESARTGELFF.

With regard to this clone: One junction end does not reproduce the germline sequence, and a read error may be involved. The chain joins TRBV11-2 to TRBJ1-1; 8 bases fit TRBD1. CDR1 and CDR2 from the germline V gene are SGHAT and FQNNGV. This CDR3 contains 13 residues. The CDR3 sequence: CASSLGQGTEAFF. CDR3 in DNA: TGTGCCAGCAGTTTAGGACAGGGCACTGAAGCTTTCTTT.

CDR3: CASRDKQGALAGYTF. As DNA, the CDR3 is TGCGCCAGCAGAGATAAACAGGGGGCCCTAGCTGGCTACACCTTC. J is TRBJ1-2 and V is TRBV5-1; 9 bases are a match to TRBD1. With 5 bases clipped from V and 7 bases from J, the junction kept 12 bases outside the gene matches. The CDR3 spans 15 residues. Looked up from germline, CDR1 is SGHRS and CDR2 is YFSETQ.

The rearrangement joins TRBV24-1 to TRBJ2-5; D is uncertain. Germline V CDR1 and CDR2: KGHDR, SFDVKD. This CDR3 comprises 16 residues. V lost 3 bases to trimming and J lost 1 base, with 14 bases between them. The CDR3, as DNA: TGTGCCACCAGTGATACGGCAGGATCTCTCCAAGAGACCCAGTACTTC. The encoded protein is CATSDTAGSLQETQYF.

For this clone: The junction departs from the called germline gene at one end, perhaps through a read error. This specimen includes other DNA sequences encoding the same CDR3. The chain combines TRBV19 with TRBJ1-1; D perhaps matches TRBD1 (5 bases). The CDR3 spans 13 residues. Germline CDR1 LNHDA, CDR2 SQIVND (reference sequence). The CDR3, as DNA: TGTGCCAGCAGTAAACAGGAGAACACTGAAGCTTTCTTT. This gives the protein CASSKQENTEAFF.